This T cell receptor (beta chain) was obtained from a study of Graves' ophthalmopathy and Graves' hyperthyroidism. Overall study findings and caveats: Appearing in blood as well were most expanded thyroid clonotypes above 0.001 frequency.

The study enrolled ophthalmopathy donors with moderate-to-severe activity, CAS ≥3, NOSPECS ≥4 and duration under 3 months. The authors amplified TCR beta CDR3 regions from RNA transcripts. HTBI-primed first-round RT-PCR preceded second-round multiplex PCR. TCRdb called the multiplex PCR reads again in MiXCR, with one record for every CDR3 protein. The table includes around 600,000 distinct CDR3 sequences, about 38% detected once. Sample share makes this clonotype medium-sized. Its antigen is still unknown. CDR1 and CDR2 (germline): SGHTA, FQGNSA. The CDR3 is 13 amino acids. Trimming cost V 4 bases and J 9 bases; bases outside gene matches: 8.

The V call is TRBV7-2, the J call TRBJ1-2; 7 bases fit TRBD1. Specimen: peripheral blood. This receptor was obtained from an adult man with Graves' ophthalmopathy. The CDR3 nucleotides are TGTGCCAGCAGCTGGGGACAGCCTAACAGCTACACCTTC. Protein sequence: CASSWGQPNSYTF.